These 30 T cell receptor beta chains came from one sample sequenced in a study of shared T cell receptors in the human thymus. The method was immunoSEQ multiplex PCR; TCRdb's version includes in-frame clones alone and lacks a portion of them. The table has about 540,000 clones, 75% to 80% seen once; the top ten hold about 0.012%. This sample also belongs to another study, concerning human thymus T cells.

Sequenced sample: thymocytes. All receptors come from a boy less than two years old with a congenital heart defect.

The chain uses TRBV4-3 and TRBJ2-3, with TRBD2 matching 15 bases. The CDR3 length is 21 residues. The germline CDR1 and CDR2 sequences are LGHNA and YSLEER. J gave up 4 bases and V 0 bases, and 14 bases lay outside the gene matches. Here the CDR3 DNA reads TGCGCCAGCAGCCAAGAACCGGGACTAGCGGGAGGAGGGACCTCCCCAGATACGCAGTATTTT. Translation gives CASSQEPGLAGGGTSPDTQYF.

V and J are TRBV10-3 and TRBJ2-5; possibly TRBD1 for D (5 bases). The V gene's germline CDR1 is ENHRY and CDR2 SYGVKD. The CDR3 is made up of 15 amino acids. The V gene lost 2 bases and the J gene lost 4 bases, with 14 bases spanning the gap. CDR3 DNA: TGTGCCATCAGTGAGGGTTGGGGCTTTCGAGAGACCCAGTACTTC. Its protein product is CAISEGWGFRETQYF.

This clone was picked up a small number of times. J is TRBJ2-1 and V is TRBV6-1; D is perhaps TRBD1 (6 bases). Germline V gene sequence: CDR1 MNHNS, CDR2 SASEGT. The CDR3 sequence is 14 residues long. Trimming removed 5 bases from V and 5 bases from J, with 13 bases in between. This CDR3 reads CASSIPGHNNEQFF. CDR3 sequence (DNA): TGTGCCAGCAGTATCCCGGGACACAACAATGAGCAGTTCTTC.

This clone was recorded a few times. The genes are TRBV19 and TRBJ2-7; the D gene is possibly TRBD2 (7 bases). This CDR3 spans 16 amino acids. Germline CDR1 is LNHDA and CDR2 is SQIVND (reference sequence). The V gene lost 2 bases and the J gene lost 1 base, with 15 bases spanning the gap. CDR3 region: CASSIRGGGPSYEQYF. DNA for the CDR3: TGTGCCAGTAGTATAAGGGGGGGAGGACCGTCCTACGAGCAGTACTTC.

This rearrangement joins TRBV7-6 to TRBJ2-7; 8 bases agree with TRBD2. CDR1 SGHVS and CDR2 FNYEAQ come from the germline V gene. The CDR3 consists of 13 residues. V dropped 5 bases and J dropped 7; count of bases not matched to a gene: 7. The CDR3 here is CASSRGGSREQYF. DNA of the CDR3: TGTGCCAGCAGCCGGGGGGGGTCGAGGGAGCAGTACTTC.

The table lists this clone with a count of one. This chain links TRBV5-1 with TRBJ2-7; TRBD1 agrees at 9 bases. The CDR3 totals 18 residues. Germline CDR1 and CDR2: SGHRS and YFSETQ. Germline trimming cut 3 bases from V and 3 bases from J; bases unmatched to any gene: 16. The CDR3 region is CASSSGGQGRGFGYEQYF. CDR3 coding DNA: TGCGCCAGCAGCTCCGGGGGACAGGGCCGGGGGTTCGGCTACGAGCAGTACTTC.

This clone was found once. This sequence joins TRBV27 and TRBJ2-2; D is unclear. The CDR3 covers 14 residues. Looked up from germline, CDR1 is MNHEY and CDR2 is SMNVEV (reference sequence). V was clipped by 6 bases and J by 2 bases, with 10 bases between them. CDR3 in amino acids: CASRPRSNTGELFF. CDR3 DNA sequence: TGTGCCAGCAGACCTCGTAGTAACACCGGGGAGCTGTTTTTT.

The CDR3 region has the DNA TGCAGTGCTGAGCAGGGTTACGAGCAGTACTTC. This codes for CSAEQGYEQYF. The chain has TRBV20-1 and TRBJ2-7, with D maybe TRBD1 (5 bases). V lost 5 bases to trimming and J lost 4 bases, with 9 bases between them. The germline CDR1 and CDR2 sequences are DFQATT and SNEGSKA (reference sequence). This CDR3 has 11 residues.

The chain links TRBV30 to TRBJ2-3; 11 bases map to TRBD1. The trim removed 1 base at V and 1 base at J, leaving 10 bases unmatched. Germline values: CDR1 GTSNPN, CDR2 SVGIG (reference sequence). CDR3 size: 18 residues. This CDR3 reads CAWSEKPGQGEGTDTQYF. The CDR3 region has the DNA TGTGCCTGGAGTGAAAAACCGGGACAGGGGGAAGGCACAGATACGCAGTATTTT.

The rearrangement links TRBV28 to TRBJ1-5; unclear D gene. V dropped 6 bases and J dropped 4 bases, with 22 bases sitting between them. CDR3 length equals 17 residues. The germline V gene has CDR1 MDHEN and CDR2 SYDVKM. For the CDR3, the DNA is TGTGCCAGCAGCCGTCGAGTCTCGCCCGTGTCTAATCAGCCCCAGCATTTT. Amino acid sequence: CASSRRVSPVSNQPQHF. The entire variable domain, with the rest obtained from reference TRBV28 and TRBJ1-5, is as follows: DVKVTQSSRYLVKRTGEKVFLECVQDMDHENMFWYRQDPGLGLRLIYFSYDVKMKEKGDIPEGYSVSREKKERFSLILESASTNQTSMYLCASSRRVSPVSNQPQHFGDGTRLSIL.

The chain carries TRBV13 and TRBJ2-1; TRBD1 matches at 12 bases. The V gene end was trimmed by 1 base and the J gene end by 8 bases; junction bases not matched to a gene: 9. CDR1 PRHDT and CDR2 FYEKMQ come from the germline V gene (reference sequence). The CDR3 spans 17 residues. The DNA for the CDR3 is TGTGCCAGCAGCTTAGTGAGGGACAGGGGGCGCTTGGATGAGCAGTTCTTC. Translation gives CASSLVRDRGRLDEQFF.

The chain couples TRBV6-6 to TRBJ2-2; D is uncertain. The ends were cut back, 6 bases at V and 6 bases at J, with 5 bases in the middle. Germline V gene sequence: CDR1 MNHNY, CDR2 SVGAGI (reference sequence). The CDR3 runs 11 residues. This CDR3 reads CASSFSGELFF. The DNA for the CDR3 is TGTGCCAGCAGCTTTTCCGGGGAGCTGTTTTTT.

This chain links TRBV28 with TRBJ2-7; 10 bases are a match to TRBD2. The CDR3 totals 14 residues. Germline loops: CDR1 MDHEN, CDR2 SYDVKM. V shed 7 bases, J shed 7 bases, and the junction held 10 bases outside the gene matches. The CDR3 loop is CASNWLAGAREQYF. The CDR3 nucleotides read TGTGCCAGCAACTGGCTAGCGGGAGCTCGGGAGCAGTACTTC. Using reference TRBV28 and TRBJ2-7 for the parts outside the CDR3, the full variable domain is DVKVTQSSRYLVKRTGEKVFLECVQDMDHENMFWYRQDPGLGLRLIYFSYDVKMKEKGDIPEGYSVSREKKERFSLILESASTNQTSMYLCASNWLAGAREQYFGPGTRLTVT.

V is TRBV7-2 and J is TRBJ1-1, with D uncertain. This CDR3 is built from 13 residues. The V end lost 4 bases, the J end lost 2 bases, and 8 bases lay between the germline ends. CDR1 and CDR2 from the germline V gene are SGHTA and FQGNSA. CDR3: CASSSELNTEAFF. The CDR3 DNA reads TGTGCCAGCAGCTCCGAACTCAACACTGAAGCTTTCTTT. The full variable domain, completed using reference TRBV7-2 and TRBJ1-1, is GAGVSQSPSNKVTEKGKDVELRCDPISGHTALYWYRQSLGQGLEFLIYFQGNSAPDKSGLPSDRFSAERTGGSVSTLTIQRTQQEDSAVYLCASSSELNTEAFFGQGTRLTVV.

The chain combines TRBV7-6 with TRBJ2-7; perhaps TRBD1 as D (5 bases). The CDR3 contains 15 residues. Trimming removed 5 bases from V and 3 bases from J, with 17 bases in between. Germline V gene data show CDR1 as SGHVS and CDR2 as FNYEAQ. The CDR3 protein is CASSPSDTQNYEQYF. In DNA, the CDR3 is TGTGCCAGCAGCCCCTCGGACACGCAAAACTACGAGCAGTACTTC.

The V call is TRBV9, the J call TRBJ2-3; D gene unclear. Germline CDR1 reads SGDLS; CDR2 reads YYNGEE. This CDR3 is 15 amino acids long. Trimming cost V 3 bases and J 8 bases, with 19 bases left between them. CDR3 in amino acids: CASSALLRPRGTQYF. In DNA, the CDR3 is TGTGCCAGCAGCGCCCTATTGAGACCCCGAGGTACGCAGTATTTT.

V is TRBV30 and J is TRBJ1-6; a possible D gene is TRBD1 (5 bases). This CDR3 spans 11 amino acids. The V end was cut by 0 bases, the J end by 12 bases, with 6 bases between. Looked up from germline, CDR1 is GTSNPN and CDR2 is SVGIG (reference sequence). The CDR3 region has the DNA TGTGCCTGGAGTGTCGGGGGACCCCTCCACTTT. Its protein is CAWSVGGPLHF.

This chain joins TRBV18 and TRBJ1-5, with 8 bases lining up with TRBD1. Germline CDR1 and CDR2: KGHSH and LQKENI. The junction had 7 bases not matched to a gene; V was cut back by 1 base and J by 5 bases. The CDR3 totals 16 residues. CDR3 bases: TGTGCCAGCTCACCACGGGGGACAGGTCAAGATCAGCCCCAGCATTTT. Protein sequence: CASSPRGTGQDQPQHF.

This clone was picked up a small number of times. The chain joins TRBV9 to TRBJ2-3; maybe TRBD2 (5 bases). The V end lost 4 bases, the J end lost 5 bases, and 20 bases lay between the germline ends. Looked up from germline, CDR1 is SGDLS and CDR2 is YYNGEE. This CDR3 is 16 amino acids long. CDR3 in DNA: TGTGCCAGCAGCCCCCGGTCGGCAGCGGCGGGAGATACGCAGTATTTT. Protein product: CASSPRSAAAGDTQYF. The full variable domain, completed using reference TRBV9 and TRBJ2-3, is DSGVTQTPKHLITATGQRVTLRCSPRSGDLSVYWYQQSLDQGLQFLIQYYNGEERAKGNILERFSAQQFPDLHSELNLSSLELGDSALYFCASSPRSAAAGDTQYFGPGTRLTVL.

The genes are TRBV4-1 and TRBJ2-1, with TRBD2 matching 14 bases. Germline V CDR1 and CDR2: MGHRA, YSYEKL. The CDR3 covers 15 residues. After removal of 11 bases from V and 0 bases from J, the junction contained 3 bases not matched to a gene. The CDR3 DNA reads TGCGCCGCCGGGACTAGCGGGAGCTCCTACAATGAGCAGTTCTTC. The encoded protein is CAAGTSGSSYNEQFF.

V is TRBV10-3 and J is TRBJ2-1; TRBD2 matches at 10 bases. CDR1 and CDR2 from the germline V gene are ENHRY and SYGVKD. V trimming: 5 bases; J trimming: 0 bases; junction bases outside the gene matches: 22. The CDR3 totals 22 residues. The CDR3 nucleotides read TGTGCCATCAGTCAGGGATTTCGAGGGCTAGCGGGAGCAACCCCCTCCTACAATGAGCAGTTCTTC. Its translation: CAISQGFRGLAGATPSYNEQFF.

The CDR3 nucleotides are TGCGCCAGCAAGCCGGGACAGGGGGCAGAAGATACGCAGTATTTT. Amino acids: CASKPGQGAEDTQYF. The V call is TRBV10-2, the J call TRBJ2-3; TRBD1 aligns across 12 bases. Germline CDR1 reads WSHSY; CDR2 reads SAAADI. The CDR3 length is 15 residues. The V gene end was trimmed by 7 bases and the J gene end by 5 bases; junction bases not matched to a gene: 7.

J is TRBJ2-3 and V is TRBV2, with TRBD1 matching 8 bases. Germline CDR1 is SNHLY and CDR2 is FYNNEI. This CDR3 is 16 amino acids long. V dropped 8 bases and J dropped 5; count of bases not matched to a gene: 15. CDR3 sequence reads: CASGTYPDRGVDTQYF. In DNA, the CDR3 is TGTGCCAGCGGCACTTACCCAGACAGGGGAGTAGATACGCAGTATTTT.

This clone was seen once. This chain connects TRBV27 to TRBJ2-7; a weak D match, TRBD2 (6 bases). This CDR3 contains 16 residues. Germline V lookup: CDR1 MNHEY, CDR2 SMNVEV (reference sequence). Trimming cost V 3 bases and J 2 bases, with 17 bases left between them. CDR3 nucleotides: TGTGCCAGCAGTTTCGTCGCGGGACCCCTCACCTACGAGCAGTACTTC. Translating gives CASSFVAGPLTYEQYF.

The gene calls are TRBV4-3 and TRBJ2-3; no firm D call. The CDR3 totals 16 residues. Trimming cost V 1 base and J 1 base, with 12 bases left between them. Germline CDR1 is LGHNA and CDR2 is YSLEER. CDR3: CASSQGGGGGTDTQYF. The CDR3 DNA sequence: TGCGCCAGCAGCCAAGGAGGTGGCGGAGGCACAGATACGCAGTATTTT.

The CDR3 here is CATKKEASYEQYF. CDR3 coding DNA: TGTGCCACAAAAAAGGAGGCTAGCTACGAGCAGTACTTC. The J gene is TRBJ2-7, the V gene TRBV27; TRBD2 might be the D (5 bases). The V end was cut by 10 bases, the J end by 3 bases, with 16 bases between. CDR1 is MNHEY and CDR2 is SMNVEV in the germline V gene (reference sequence). The CDR3 is 13 residues long.

V usage is TRBV10-2 and J usage is TRBJ1-5, with 9 bases identical to TRBD1. The ends lost 4 bases at V and 3 bases at J; junction bases unmatched: 4. CDR3 length: 15 residues. CDR1 is WSHSY and CDR2 is SAAADI in the germline V gene. The CDR3 is CASSGTGVNNQPQHF. The CDR3, as DNA: TGCGCCAGCAGTGGGACAGGGGTGAACAATCAGCCCCAGCATTTT.

The V gene is TRBV6-1, the J gene TRBJ2-3; 9 bases agree with TRBD1. This CDR3 has 15 amino acids. The V gene end was trimmed by 4 bases and the J gene end by 3 bases; junction bases not matched to a gene: 5. Germline CDR1 reads MNHNS; CDR2 reads SASEGT. The CDR3 loop reads CASSVGQGGTDTQYF. The DNA of the CDR3 is TGTGCCAGCAGTGTGGGACAGGGAGGGACAGATACGCAGTATTTT.

This sequence joins TRBV14 and TRBJ1-3; TRBD1 matches at 8 bases. This CDR3 contains 17 residues. Germline lookup yields CDR1 SGHDN and CDR2 FVKESK. Trimming cost V 4 bases and J 0 bases; bases outside gene matches: 8. CDR3 sequence: CASSPRGQGHSGNTIYF. Here the CDR3 DNA reads TGTGCCAGCAGCCCCAGGGGGCAGGGCCACTCTGGAAACACCATATATTTT.

The gene calls are TRBV13 and TRBJ1-2, with a tentative D call TRBD1 (6 bases). The CDR3 runs 17 residues. Trimming cost V 9 bases and J 0 bases, with 23 bases left between them. Germline CDR1 and CDR2: PRHDT and FYEKMQ (reference sequence). The CDR3 DNA sequence: TGTGCCAGTCGGACTCAGGGGTGGCTTGGGTCTAACTATGGCTACACCTTC. Amino acids: CASRTQGWLGSNYGYTF.